The T cell receptor beta chain under discussion was sequenced for a study of vaccination and CD4 T cells after COVID-19. Treatment given: roughly ten-day PBMC culture with coronavirus spike peptide pools or control peptides (ViraFEST assay). The V segment lost 6 bases and the J segment 2 bases; nucleotides outside the gene matches: 6. Germline CDR1 and CDR2: SNHLY and FYNNEI. The CDR3 has 14 residues. A remark on this clonotype: Antigen: not known.

The Oncomine TCR Beta short-read assay was applied to DNA of cultured CD4+ T cells. TCRdb redid the calling of the PCR reads with MiXCR, one entry per CDR3 protein. The sample has some 15,000 distinct CDR3 sequences, around three fifths seen once. The sample was CD4+ T cells from blood, cultured in vitro. The origin of this receptor is a human donor who had recovered from COVID-19. The chain links TRBV2 to TRBJ1-2; 7 bases agree with TRBD1. The CDR3 DNA is TGTGCCAGCAGGACCACAGGGGTGAACTATGGCTACACCTTC. Its translation is CASRTTGVNYGYTF.